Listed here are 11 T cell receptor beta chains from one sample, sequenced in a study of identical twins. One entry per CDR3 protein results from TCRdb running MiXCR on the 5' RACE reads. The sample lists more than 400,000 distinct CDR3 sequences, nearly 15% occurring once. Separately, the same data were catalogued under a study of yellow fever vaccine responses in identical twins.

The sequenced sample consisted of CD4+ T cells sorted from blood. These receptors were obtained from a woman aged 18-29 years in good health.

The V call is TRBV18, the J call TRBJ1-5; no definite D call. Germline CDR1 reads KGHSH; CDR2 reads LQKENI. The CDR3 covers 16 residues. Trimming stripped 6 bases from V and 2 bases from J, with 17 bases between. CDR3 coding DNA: TGTGCCAGCTCCGCCACGAAGGGTCAGGGCAATCAGCCCCAGCATTTT. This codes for CASSATKGQGNQPQHF.

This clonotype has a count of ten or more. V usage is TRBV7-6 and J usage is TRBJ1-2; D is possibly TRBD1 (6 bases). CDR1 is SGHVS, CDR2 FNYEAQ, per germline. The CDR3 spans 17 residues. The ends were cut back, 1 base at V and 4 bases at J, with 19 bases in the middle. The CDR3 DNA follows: TGTGCCAGCAGCTTAGAAGGGGGGGGGACCTTATTCTATGGCTACACCTTC. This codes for CASSLEGGGTLFYGYTF.

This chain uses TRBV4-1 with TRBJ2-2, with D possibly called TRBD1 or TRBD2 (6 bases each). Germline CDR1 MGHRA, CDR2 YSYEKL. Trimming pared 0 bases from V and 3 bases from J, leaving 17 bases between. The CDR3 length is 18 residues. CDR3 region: CASSQERRGRGDTGELFF. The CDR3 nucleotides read TGCGCCAGCAGCCAAGAAAGACGGGGGCGAGGAGACACCGGGGAGCTGTTTTTT.

This chain's CDR3 is CASSQIAGGAYEQYF. The CDR3 DNA is TGTGCCAGCAGCCAAATTGCGGGAGGAGCCTACGAGCAGTACTTC. The J gene is TRBJ2-7, the V gene TRBV3-1; 8 bases fit TRBD2. Germline V gene lookup returns CDR1 LGHDT and CDR2 YNNKEL (reference sequence). This CDR3 has 15 amino acids. After removal of 2 bases from V and 2 bases from J, the junction contained 5 bases not matched to a gene.

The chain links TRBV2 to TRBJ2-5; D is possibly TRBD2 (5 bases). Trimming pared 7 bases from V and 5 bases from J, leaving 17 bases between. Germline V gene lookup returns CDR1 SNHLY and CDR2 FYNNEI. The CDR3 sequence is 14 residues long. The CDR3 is CASTKGVGGETQYF. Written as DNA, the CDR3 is TGTGCCAGCACCAAGGGAGTAGGCGGGGAGACCCAGTACTTC. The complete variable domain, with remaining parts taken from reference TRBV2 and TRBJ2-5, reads EPEVTQTPSHQVTQMGQEVILRCVPISNHLYFYWYRQILGQKVEFLVSFYNNEISEKSEIFDDQFSVERPDGSNFTLKIRSTKLEDSAMYFCASTKGVGGETQYFGPGTRLLVL.

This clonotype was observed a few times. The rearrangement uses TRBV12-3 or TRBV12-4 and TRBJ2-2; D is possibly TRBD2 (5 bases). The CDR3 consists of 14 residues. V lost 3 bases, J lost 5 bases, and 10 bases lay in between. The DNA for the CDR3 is TGTGCCAGCAGTTTCAATGGCGGGACCGGGGAGCTGTTTTTT. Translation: CASSFNGGTGELFF.

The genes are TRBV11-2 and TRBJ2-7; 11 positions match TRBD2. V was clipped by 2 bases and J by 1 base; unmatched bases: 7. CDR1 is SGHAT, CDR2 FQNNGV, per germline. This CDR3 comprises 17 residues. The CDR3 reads CASSLTSGSIRSYEQYF. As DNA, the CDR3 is TGTGCCAGCAGCTTAACTAGCGGGAGTATACGGTCCTACGAGCAGTACTTC.

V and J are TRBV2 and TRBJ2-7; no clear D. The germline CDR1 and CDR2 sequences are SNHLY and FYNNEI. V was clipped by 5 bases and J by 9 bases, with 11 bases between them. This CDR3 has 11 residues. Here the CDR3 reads CASSPTERQYV. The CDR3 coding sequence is TGTGCCAGCAGTCCAACAGAGAGGCAGTACGTC.

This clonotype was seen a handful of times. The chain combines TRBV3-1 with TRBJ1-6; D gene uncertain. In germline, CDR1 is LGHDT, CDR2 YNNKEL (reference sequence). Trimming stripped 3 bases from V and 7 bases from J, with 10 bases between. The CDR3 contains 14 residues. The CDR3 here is CASSQAHPNSPLHF. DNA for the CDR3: TGTGCCAGCAGCCAGGCCCATCCAAATTCACCCCTCCACTTT.

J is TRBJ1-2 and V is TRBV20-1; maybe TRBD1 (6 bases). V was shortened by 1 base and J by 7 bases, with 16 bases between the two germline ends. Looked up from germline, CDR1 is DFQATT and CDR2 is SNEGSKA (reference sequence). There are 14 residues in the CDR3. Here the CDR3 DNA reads TGCAGTGCTAGAGCAATGACAGGTCTAATTGGCTACACCTTC. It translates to CSARAMTGLIGYTF.

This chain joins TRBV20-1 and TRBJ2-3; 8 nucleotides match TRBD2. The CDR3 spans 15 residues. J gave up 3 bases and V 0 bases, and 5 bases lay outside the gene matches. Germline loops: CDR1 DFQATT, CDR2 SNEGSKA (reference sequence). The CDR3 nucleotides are TGCAGTGCTAGAGATACCGGGGGGGGGACAGATACGCAGTATTTT. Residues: CSARDTGGGTDTQYF.